This is a list of T cell receptor beta chains from one sample in a study of T cell changes during pregnancy in multiple sclerosis. The protocol was immunoSEQ multiplex PCR, while the TCRdb copy is restricted to in-frame clones and leaves out a portion. The sample shows nearly 60,000 clones, about 90% of them seen only once. Here the sequenced sample was CD4+ T cells from peripheral blood mononuclear cells, taken after pregnancy. The source of these receptors is a female donor in good health, enrolled as a control in a pregnancy study. CDR3s include the opening cysteine and the closing phenylalanine or tryptophan. A D gene is named only where the DNA matches it firmly. Rows may omit the clone size; those that give it use once, few, many or a size class.

abundance: NA; d_gene: TRBD2; v_gene: TRBV5-4; j_gene: TRBJ2-3; CDR3aa: CASSPGLAGPRDTQYF; CDR3nt: TGTGCCAGCAGCCCAGGACTAGCGGGTCCTAGGGATACGCAGTATTTT
abundance: NA; d_gene: NA; v_gene: TRBV5-6; j_gene: TRBJ1-3; CDR3aa: CASSWATGNTIYF; CDR3nt: TGTGCCAGCAGCTGGGCAACTGGAAACACCATATATTTT
abundance: few; d_gene: NA; v_gene: TRBV30; j_gene: TRBJ1-1; CDR3aa: CAWSVNREEAFF; CDR3nt: TGTGCCTGGAGTGTTAACAGAGAAGAAGCTTTCTTT
abundance: NA; d_gene: TRBD1; v_gene: TRBV5-1; j_gene: TRBJ2-3; CDR3aa: CASSLEGGASDTQYF; CDR3nt: TGCGCCAGCAGCTTGGAAGGGGGCGCATCAGATACGCAGTATTTT
abundance: NA; d_gene: NA; v_gene: TRBV9; j_gene: TRBJ1-1; CDR3aa: CASSEQGLNTEAFF; CDR3nt: TGTGCCAGCAGCGAGCAGGGTCTGAACACTGAAGCTTTCTTT
abundance: once; d_gene: NA; v_gene: TRBV6-5; j_gene: TRBJ2-7; CDR3aa: CASIHAGGRSGEQYF; CDR3nt: TGTGCTAGCATCCACGCCGGCGGCCGCTCCGGCGAGCAGTACTTC
abundance: NA; d_gene: NA; v_gene: TRBV7-9; j_gene: TRBJ1-1; CDR3aa: CASSLLSGTSEAFF; CDR3nt: TGTGCCAGCAGCTTACTATCCGGGACATCCGAAGCTTTCTTT
abundance: NA; d_gene: TRBD1; v_gene: TRBV5-4; j_gene: TRBJ1-4; CDR3aa: CASGSTGTGIRNEKLFF; CDR3nt: TGTGCCAGCGGATCGACAGGGACAGGGATTAGGAATGAAAAACTGTTTTTT
abundance: NA; d_gene: NA; v_gene: TRBV7-2; j_gene: TRBJ1-3; CDR3aa: CASSFSSGSGNTIYF; CDR3nt: TGTGCCAGCAGCTTCTCGTCGGGCTCTGGAAACACCATATATTTT
abundance: NA; d_gene: TRBD1; v_gene: TRBV6-5; j_gene: TRBJ2-3; CDR3aa: CASSLTGRTDTQYF; CDR3nt: TGTGCCAGCAGTTTGACAGGGCGGACAGATACGCAGTATTTT
abundance: NA; d_gene: TRBD2; v_gene: TRBV10-3; j_gene: TRBJ2-3; CDR3aa: CAISGLAGSTDTQYF; CDR3nt: TGTGCCATCAGCGGACTAGCGGGAAGCACAGATACGCAGTATTTT
abundance: NA; d_gene: TRBD2; v_gene: TRBV7-3; j_gene: TRBJ2-3; CDR3aa: CASSFLPSGGRSDTQYF; CDR3nt: TGTGCCAGCAGCTTTTTACCTAGCGGGGGGAGGTCAGATACGCAGTATTTT
abundance: NA; d_gene: TRBD2; v_gene: TRBV4-3; j_gene: TRBJ2-2; CDR3aa: CASSPHKMGGGDTGELFF; CDR3nt: TGCGCCAGCAGCCCTCACAAGATGGGCGGGGGGGATACCGGGGAGCTGTTTTTT
abundance: NA; d_gene: NA; v_gene: TRBV9; j_gene: TRBJ2-2; CDR3aa: CASSAMGTMRTGELFF; CDR3nt: TGTGCCAGCAGCGCAATGGGGACAATGCGGACCGGGGAGCTGTTTTTT
abundance: NA; d_gene: NA; v_gene: TRBV25-1; j_gene: TRBJ2-2; CDR3aa: CASRPWGGGTGELFF; CDR3nt: TGTGCCAGCAGACCCTGGGGGGGCGGCACCGGGGAGCTGTTTTTT
abundance: once; d_gene: NA; v_gene: TRBV12-5; j_gene: TRBJ1-2; CDR3aa: CASGRDTISGYTF; CDR3nt: TGTGCTAGTGGTAGGGACACGATTAGTGGCTACACCTTC